This T cell receptor (beta chain) was obtained from a study of T cells in Graves' hyperthyroidism and ophthalmopathy. Note on this clonotype: Its antigen is unidentified.

Diagnosing involved the use of clinical symptoms, serum thyroxine and TRAb, thyroid ultrasound and orbital computed tomography. The germline V gene encodes CDR1 LNHDA and CDR2 SQIVND (reference sequence). There are 16 residues in the CDR3. J lost 8 bases, V lost 1 base, and 11 bases had no gene match. Whole-study findings and limits: Appearing also in blood were most of the thyroid clonotypes expanded above 0.001.

Amplified TCR beta CDR3 regions came from RNA transcripts. A set of HTBI primers served as the primers for a first-round RT-PCR of the TCR CDR3. Each CDR3 protein gets one entry after TCRdb re-called the multiplex PCR reads with MiXCR. Here the sample spans some 360,000 distinct CDR3 sequences, approximately 15% being singletons. The clonotype was recovered from a woman aged 60-75 years with Graves' hyperthyroidism. The rearrangement links TRBV19 to TRBJ2-4, with TRBD1 identical over 7 bases. The sequenced material came from blood. Here the CDR3 DNA reads TGTGCCAGTAGTATAGGCCCCACACAGGGGATTTACATTCAGTACTTC. This codes for CASSIGPTQGIYIQYF.